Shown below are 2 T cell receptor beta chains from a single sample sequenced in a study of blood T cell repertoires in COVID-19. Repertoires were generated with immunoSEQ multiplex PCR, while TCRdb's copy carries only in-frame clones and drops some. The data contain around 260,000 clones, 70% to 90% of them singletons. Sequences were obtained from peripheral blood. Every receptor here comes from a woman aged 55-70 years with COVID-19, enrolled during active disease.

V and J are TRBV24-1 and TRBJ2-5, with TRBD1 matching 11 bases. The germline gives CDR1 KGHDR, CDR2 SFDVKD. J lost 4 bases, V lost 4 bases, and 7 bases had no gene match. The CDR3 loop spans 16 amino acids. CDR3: CATSEASGTGGETQYF. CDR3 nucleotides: TGTGCCACCAGTGAGGCTTCAGGGACAGGGGGAGAGACCCAGTACTTC.

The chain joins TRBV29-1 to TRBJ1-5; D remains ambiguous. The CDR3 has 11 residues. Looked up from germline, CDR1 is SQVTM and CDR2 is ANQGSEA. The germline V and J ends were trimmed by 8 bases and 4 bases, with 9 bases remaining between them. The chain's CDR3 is CSIPRNQPQHF. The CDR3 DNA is TGCAGCATTCCCCGGAATCAGCCCCAGCATTTT. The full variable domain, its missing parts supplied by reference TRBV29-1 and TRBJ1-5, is SAVISQKPSRDICQRGTSLTIQCQVDSQVTMMFWYRQQPGQSLTLIATANQGSEATYESGFVIDKFPISRPNLTFSTLTVSNMSPEDSSIYLCSIPRNQPQHFGDGTRLSIL.